One and the same sample provided the 14 T cell receptor beta chains below, sequenced in a study of T cell clones after liver transplantation. Method: immunoSEQ multiplex PCR; TCRdb's copy keeps in-frame clones and lacks some. Among around 75,000 clones listed, roughly 80% were seen once. This specimen consisted of CD4+ T cells from blood, obtained 48 months after liver transplant. These receptors all come from a human patient who received a liver transplant. Some T cells may be graft donor cells.

The rearrangement uses TRBV5-1 and TRBJ2-3; 7 bases match TRBD1. CDR1 and CDR2 (germline): SGHRS, YFSETQ. Trimming at V came to 0 bases and at J to 1 base, leaving 2 bases not matched to a gene. The CDR3 has 15 amino acids. CDR3 in amino acids: CASSLGDRGTDTQYF. CDR3 coding DNA: TGCGCCAGCAGCTTGGGGGACAGAGGCACAGATACGCAGTATTTT. The full variable domain, rest sourced from reference TRBV5-1 and TRBJ2-3, is KAGVTQTPRYLIKTRGQQVTLSCSPISGHRSVSWYQQTPGQGLQFLFEYFSETQRNKGNFPGRFSGRQFSNSRSEMNVSTLELGDSALYLCASSLGDRGTDTQYFGPGTRLTVL.

This chain joins TRBV28 and TRBJ1-1; tentative D call: TRBD1 (5 bases). CDR1 MDHEN and CDR2 SYDVKM come from the germline V gene. This CDR3 contains 13 residues. Between the trimmed V and J ends, which lost 6 bases and 1 base, there was a span of 9 bases. CDR3 residues: CASSGTANTEAFF. DNA for the CDR3: TGTGCCAGCAGCGGGACGGCGAACACTGAAGCTTTCTTT.

This clone was seen only a few times. A junction boundary mismatches the germline segment, possibly from a read error. The gene calls are TRBV4-1 and TRBJ1-2; TRBD1 aligns across 7 bases. This CDR3 is 14 amino acids long. Germline V gene sequence: CDR1 MGHRA, CDR2 YSYEKL. For the CDR3, the DNA is TGCGCCAGCAGCCCTCAGGGGGATTACTACGGCTACACCTTC. It yields the protein CASSPQGDYYGYTF.

The chain employs TRBV7-2 and TRBJ1-4; TRBD1 matches 10 bases. With 6 bases clipped from V and 6 bases from J, the junction kept 10 bases outside the gene matches. Looked up from germline, CDR1 is SGHTA and CDR2 is FQGNSA. The CDR3 totals 16 residues. CDR3 residues: CASRRQGAGSHEKLFF. The CDR3 DNA reads as TGTGCCAGCAGACGACAGGGGGCGGGCTCTCATGAAAAACTGTTTTTT.

The chain is built from TRBV5-1 and TRBJ1-2; tentatively, D is TRBD1 (6 bases). CDR3 length: 13 residues. V was cut by 5 bases and J by 4 bases, with 12 bases left in between. The germline V gene has CDR1 SGHRS and CDR2 YFSETQ. The CDR3 is CASRAGDTYGYTF. The CDR3 DNA reads as TGCGCCAGCAGAGCAGGGGATACCTATGGCTACACCTTC.

The chain combines TRBV5-5 with TRBJ1-4, with D unresolved. The CDR3 loop spans 16 amino acids. CDR1 is SGHKS and CDR2 is YYEKEE in the germline V gene (reference sequence). V dropped 4 bases and J dropped 0 bases, with 13 bases sitting between them. This CDR3 is CASSLEAETTNEKLFF. The CDR3 nucleotides are TGTGCCAGCAGCCTGGAAGCAGAGACAACTAATGAAAAACTGTTTTTT. Together with reference TRBV5-5 and TRBJ1-4, the CDR3 gives the full variable domain: DAGVTQSPTHLIKTRGQQVTLRCSPISGHKSVSWYQQVLGQGPQFIFQYYEKEERGRGNFPDRFSARQFPNYSSELNVNALLLGDSALYLCASSLEAETTNEKLFFGSGTQLSVL.

This clone was seen a handful of times. This sequence joins TRBV9 and TRBJ1-1; D unclear. The CDR3 has 13 amino acids. Trimming left V 0 bases short and J 1 base short, with 4 bases between. Germline V gene lookup returns CDR1 SGDLS and CDR2 YYNGEE. The CDR3 coding sequence is TGTGCCAGCAGCGTAGCCGGGAACACTGAAGCTTTCTTT. It codes for CASSVAGNTEAFF.

The chain recombines TRBV11-3 with TRBJ2-7; 7 nucleotides line up with TRBD1. Germline-derived CDR1 and CDR2 are SGHNT and YENEEA. CDR3 length: 13 residues. The V segment lost 5 bases and the J segment 6 bases; nucleotides outside the gene matches: 7. Here the CDR3 reads CASSVVTGTEQYF. The CDR3 DNA follows: TGTGCCAGCAGCGTAGTGACAGGGACCGAGCAGTACTTC.

The CDR3 DNA reads as TGTGCCAGCAGCTTATGGCTAGCGGGGGGGGCCTACGAGCAGTACTTC. This gives the protein CASSLWLAGGAYEQYF. This chain links TRBV11-2 with TRBJ2-7, with 12 bases that match TRBD2. The CDR3 has 16 residues. The germline gives CDR1 SGHAT, CDR2 FQNNGV. Trimming cost V 2 bases and J 2 bases; bases outside gene matches: 4.

The chain couples TRBV18 to TRBJ1-3; maybe TRBD1 (5 bases). Germline CDR1 is KGHSH and CDR2 is LQKENI. This CDR3 contains 17 residues. V lost 6 bases to trimming and J lost 0 bases, with 18 bases between them. The CDR3: CASSKSGGINSGNTIYF. DNA for the CDR3: TGTGCCAGCTCGAAGAGCGGGGGGATAAACTCTGGAAACACCATATATTTT.

The chain joins TRBV7-9 to TRBJ1-3; 7 bases align to TRBD1. This CDR3 has 17 residues. Germline CDR1 SEHNR, CDR2 FQNEAQ (reference sequence). Germline trimming cut 5 bases from V and 2 bases from J; bases unmatched to any gene: 12. Here the CDR3 reads CASSPDGTAVAGNTIYF. The CDR3 bases are TGTGCCAGCAGCCCCGACGGGACAGCAGTGGCTGGAAACACCATATATTTT.

This clone has more than one count but fewer than ten. The rearrangement joins TRBV7-9 to TRBJ2-2, with D perhaps TRBD1 (5 bases). Trimming removed 5 bases from V and 1 base from J, with 11 bases in between. Germline values: CDR1 SEHNR, CDR2 FQNEAQ (reference sequence). The CDR3 consists of 15 residues. As DNA, the CDR3 is TGTGCCAGCAGCCGACAGAACTTGAACACCGGGGAGCTGTTTTTT. Residues: CASSRQNLNTGELFF.

The chain combines TRBV21-1 with TRBJ2-2; the DNA was not compared with TRBD1, the D call given in the table. TRBV21-1 is flagged as a pseudogene. This CDR3 contains 17 residues. The CDR3 bases are TGTGCCAGCAGCAAATTTAGACAACCCAGAAACACCGGGGAGCTGTTTTTT. Translated, it gives CASSKFRQPRNTGELFF.

The V call is TRBV29-1, the J call TRBJ2-1; D possibly corresponds to TRBD2 (7 bases). This CDR3 spans 14 amino acids. Trimming took off 6 bases at V and 4 bases at J, with 16 bases between the two ends. Germline CDR1 reads SQVTM; CDR2 reads ANQGSEA. CDR3 DNA sequence: TGCAGCGTGGGGGAGGGGGAGAAGTACAATGAGCAGTTCTTC. Amino acids: CSVGEGEKYNEQFF.